The 27 T cell receptor beta chains in this list originate from one sample, sequenced in a study of blood T cells in healthy people across ages. With a J-beta primer mix and a sample-barcoded 5' primer, a second PCR ran about 7 to 12 cycles. TCRdb independently ran MiXCR on the 5' RACE reads; one entry per CDR3 protein. The sample contains around 1,800,000 distinct CDR3 sequences, 35% to 50% of which appear only once. The source material was blood. All receptors derive from a human donor in good health.

There are a few counts of this clonotype. The chain employs TRBV6-1 and TRBJ1-5, with 9 bases fitting TRBD1. V trimming: 6 bases; J trimming: 6 bases; junction bases outside the gene matches: 6. The CDR3 is 14 amino acids. The germline gives CDR1 MNHNS, CDR2 SASEGT. This CDR3 reads CASRGTGTGQPQHF. Written as DNA, the CDR3 is TGTGCCAGCAGGGGGACAGGGACGGGTCAGCCCCAGCATTTT.

The CDR3 is CSVLPIENTEAFF. In DNA, the CDR3 is TGCAGCGTTCTCCCCATCGAGAACACTGAAGCTTTCTTT. The chain links TRBV29-1 to TRBJ1-1; D is unclear. Germline assignment: CDR1 SQVTM and CDR2 ANQGSEA. With 5 bases removed from V and 1 base from J, the gap between germline ends came to 11 bases. The CDR3 spans 13 residues.

The chain uses TRBV20-1 and TRBJ1-3; no reliable D call. The CDR3 is 15 residues long. Germline CDR1 is DFQATT and CDR2 is SNEGSKA (reference sequence). V was cut by 1 base and J by 0 bases, with 10 bases left in between. The chain's CDR3 is CSARGFGFSGNTIYF. CDR3 DNA: TGCAGTGCTAGAGGGTTCGGGTTCTCTGGAAACACCATATATTTT.

There are a few counts of this clonotype. V is TRBV4-2 and J is TRBJ2-7; TRBD1 or TRBD2 may be the D gene (5 bases each). Germline V lookup: CDR1 LGHNA, CDR2 YNFKEQ. The CDR3 contains 16 residues. V gave up 0 bases and J gave up 2 bases, with 14 bases separating them. The CDR3 DNA reads as TGTGCCAGCAGCCAAGATTCGGGGACCCGACCCTACGAGCAGTACTTC. Residues: CASSQDSGTRPYEQYF.

This clonotype has a handful of counts. The chain combines TRBV7-9 with TRBJ1-5; 9 bases align to TRBD1. J was trimmed by 1 base and V by 5 bases; bases with no gene match: 9. CDR3 length equals 17 residues. Germline-derived CDR1 and CDR2 are SEHNR and FQNEAQ (reference sequence). CDR3 in DNA: TGTGCCAGCAGCCTCTGGACAGGGGTGGAAAGCAATCAGCCCCAGCATTTT. This gives the protein CASSLWTGVESNQPQHF.

The genes are TRBV7-4 and TRBJ2-5; 8 bases agree with TRBD2. V gave up 5 bases and J gave up 1 base; unmatched junction bases: 15. The CDR3 has 18 residues. Germline loops: CDR1 SGHVT, CDR2 SQSDAQ. The CDR3: CASSTTKKAGAFQETQYF. In nucleotides, the CDR3 is TGTGCCAGCAGCACCACAAAAAAAGCGGGGGCTTTCCAAGAGACCCAGTACTTC.

CDR3 bases: TGTGCCAGCAGCCCTGTTGGGGGAGGACGCGGGGGCTACACCTTC. Its translation is CASSPVGGGRGGYTF. The V and J genes are TRBV7-3 and TRBJ1-2; tentatively, D is TRBD1 (5 bases). Germline CDR1 reads SGHTA; CDR2 reads FQGTGA. There are 15 residues in the CDR3. V was trimmed by 5 bases and J by 8 bases, leaving 21 bases between them.

V and J are TRBV28 and TRBJ2-3, with D perhaps matching TRBD1 or TRBD2 (5 bases each). This CDR3 has 13 amino acids. The V end was cut by 2 bases, the J end by 5 bases, with 8 bases between. Germline lookup yields CDR1 MDHEN and CDR2 SYDVKM. The CDR3: CASSLRDGDTQYF. Written as DNA, the CDR3 is TGTGCCAGCAGTTTAAGGGACGGAGATACGCAGTATTTT.

The rearrangement joins TRBV20-1 to TRBJ2-1; TRBD2 is a possible D gene (6 bases). Germline CDR1 and CDR2: DFQATT and SNEGSKA (reference sequence). This CDR3 region has 16 residues. Trimming removed 1 base from V and 3 bases from J, with 16 bases in between. The CDR3: CSARAPGGVGYNEQFF. For the CDR3, the DNA is TGCAGTGCTAGAGCACCTGGAGGGGTCGGCTACAATGAGCAGTTCTTC.

This clonotype was recorded a few times. V and J are TRBV29-1 and TRBJ2-2; tentatively, D is TRBD1 or TRBD2 (5 bases each). The V gene's germline CDR1 is SQVTM and CDR2 ANQGSEA. V was cut by 4 bases and J by 6 bases, with 9 bases left in between. This CDR3 is built from 12 residues. CDR3 nucleotide sequence: TGCAGCGTTGTCGGGGCTGCCGGGGAGCTGTTTTTT. Its translation is CSVVGAAGELFF.

The rearrangement uses TRBV18 and TRBJ2-3, with D tentatively TRBD2 (5 bases). CDR1 and CDR2 from the germline V gene are KGHSH and LQKENI. This CDR3 comprises 16 residues. V dropped 3 bases and J dropped 2 bases, with 15 bases sitting between them. CDR3 in DNA: TGTGCCAGCTCACCGGAAAGAGCGGACCTCACAGATACGCAGTATTTT. This sequence encodes CASSPERADLTDTQYF.

Concerning this clonotype: A read error is likely, as this CDR3 ends without the conserved phenylalanine or tryptophan. The chain combines TRBV11-1 with TRBJ2-1; TRBD1 matches 8 bases. The germline V gene encodes CDR1 SGHAT and CDR2 FQDESV (reference sequence). This CDR3 region has 16 residues. V gave up 0 bases and J gave up 4 bases; unmatched junction bases: 5. CDR3 protein: CASSLAGQGRYNEQFL. CDR3 coding DNA: TGTGCCAGCAGCTTAGCCGGACAGGGTCGGTACAATGAGCAGTTCTTG.

This clonotype was seen at least ten times. Germline is not matched at one junction end, which may reflect a read error. The J gene is TRBJ2-3, the V gene TRBV5-1; 7 bases are shared with TRBD1. The germline gives CDR1 SGHRS, CDR2 YFSETQ. The length of the CDR3 is 14 residues. This chain's CDR3 is CASSLDRVADTQYF. The CDR3 DNA follows: TGTGCCAGCAGCCTCGACAGGGTCGCAGATACGCAGTATTTT.

The V call is TRBV7-9, the J call TRBJ2-3; D is uncertain. CDR1 is SEHNR, CDR2 FQNEAQ, per germline (reference sequence). The CDR3 loop spans 15 amino acids. The V gene lost 5 bases and the J gene lost 3 bases, with 15 bases spanning the gap. This CDR3 reads CASSPSMLRTDTQYF. Here the CDR3 DNA reads TGTGCCAGCAGCCCGTCCATGCTCAGAACAGATACGCAGTATTTT.

A word on this clonotype: Germline and junction disagree at one end, which may indicate a read error. The chain has TRBV7-2 and TRBJ2-1; D remains ambiguous. The CDR3 covers 15 residues. The germline V gene encodes CDR1 SGHTA and CDR2 FQGNSA. Here the CDR3 reads CASSFLQSSCNEQFF. CDR3 sequence (DNA): TGTGCCAGCAGCTTTTTGCAGAGCTCCTGCAATGAGCAGTTCTTC.

The CDR3 coding sequence is TGCAGTGCTAGAGATACGCCGACTAGCGGGGCGCAGTACTTC. It codes for CSARDTPTSGAQYF. This chain joins TRBV20-1 and TRBJ2-7; TRBD2 matches 11 bases. The CDR3 covers 14 residues. V lost 0 bases, J lost 9 bases, and 7 bases stayed unmatched. Germline values: CDR1 DFQATT, CDR2 SNEGSKA (reference sequence).

This clonotype was detected only a few times. The V call is TRBV4-3, the J call TRBJ2-1; D ambiguous. V was clipped by 0 bases and J by 15 bases, with 24 bases between them. The CDR3 is 16 residues long. Germline CDR1 reads LGHNA; CDR2 reads YSLEER. The CDR3 DNA follows: TGCGCCAGCAGCCAAGAGGTAAGAAGTGCCCCCGATGAGTGGTTCTTC. Protein product: CASSQEVRSAPDEWFF.

Remarks on this clonotype: The junction shows a germline mismatch at one end, possibly a read error. The chain combines TRBV10-3 with TRBJ2-2, with 7 bases fitting TRBD1. The germline V gene has CDR1 ENHRY and CDR2 SYGVKD. This CDR3 is built from 14 residues. The CDR3 here is CAISETGEHGELFF. CDR3 in DNA: TGTGCCATCAGTGAAACAGGGGAGCACGGGGAGTTGTTTTTT.

This chain joins TRBV4-2 and TRBJ2-1; perhaps TRBD1 as D (6 bases). V was shortened by 0 bases and J by 9 bases, with 18 bases between the two germline ends. The CDR3 is 16 amino acids. CDR1 LGHNA and CDR2 YNFKEQ come from the germline V gene. This CDR3 reads CASSQDRWTDSGEQFF. CDR3 sequence (DNA): TGTGCCAGCAGCCAAGATCGTTGGACAGACTCTGGTGAGCAGTTCTTC.

This clonotype was counted a few times. V gene TRBV24-1 combines with J gene TRBJ2-1; D uncertain. CDR1 is KGHDR, CDR2 SFDVKD, per germline. The CDR3 spans 13 residues. Trimming took off 3 bases at V and 5 bases at J, with 7 bases between the two ends. In DNA form, the CDR3 reads TGTGCCACCAGTGATCCTAATAACAATGAGCAGTTCTTC. As protein: CATSDPNNNEQFF.

A single count supports this clonotype. This rearrangement joins TRBV7-8 to TRBJ1-2; no reliable D call. CDR1 and CDR2 (germline): SGHVS, FQNEAQ. V was trimmed by 1 base and J by 6 bases, leaving 18 bases between them. This CDR3 comprises 16 residues. CDR3 in amino acids: CASSLVTRPVVHGYTF. The CDR3 bases are TGTGCCAGCAGCTTAGTGACTCGGCCAGTCGTTCATGGCTACACCTTC. Complete variable domain (other parts from reference TRBV7-8 and TRBJ1-2): GAGVSQSPRYKVAKRGQDVALRCDPISGHVSLFWYQQALGQGPEFLTYFQNEAQLDKSGLPSDRFFAERPEGSVSTLKIQRTQQEDSAVYLCASSLVTRPVVHGYTFGSGTRLTVV.

This rearrangement joins TRBV12-3 or TRBV12-4 to TRBJ2-5; 7 positions agree with TRBD1. The V gene end was trimmed by 0 bases and the J gene end by 5 bases; junction bases not matched to a gene: 6. There are 15 residues in the CDR3. CDR3 protein: CASSLAVGGRETQYF. CDR3 nucleotide sequence: TGTGCCAGCAGTTTAGCGGTAGGGGGCAGGGAGACCCAGTACTTC.

Concerning this clonotype itself: One end of the junction varies from germline; a read error may be responsible. The genes are TRBV20-1 and TRBJ2-1; D may be TRBD1 (6 bases). The germline V gene encodes CDR1 DFQATT and CDR2 SNEGSKA (reference sequence). The CDR3 covers 14 residues. CDR3 DNA sequence: TGCGGTGCTCGCACGGGACAACTTAACAATGAGCAGTTCTTC. Protein: CGARTGQLNNEQFF.

The chain recombines TRBV2 with TRBJ2-1, with D tentatively TRBD1 or TRBD2 (5 bases each). CDR1 is SNHLY and CDR2 is FYNNEI in the germline V gene. This CDR3 comprises 12 residues. V lost 5 bases, J lost 7 bases, and 9 bases lay in between. The CDR3 region is CASSKGENEQFF. The CDR3 DNA reads TGTGCCAGCAGTAAAGGGGAGAATGAGCAGTTCTTC.

This chain connects TRBV29-1 to TRBJ2-7; D gene unclear. This CDR3 comprises 12 residues. Germline V lookup: CDR1 SQVTM, CDR2 ANQGSEA. V lost 1 base to trimming and J lost 6 bases, with 10 bases between them. The CDR3 DNA is TGCAGCGTTGAAGGGAAGGCGACCGAGCAGTACTTC. This encodes CSVEGKATEQYF.

The chain links TRBV2 to TRBJ2-5; 13 positions agree with TRBD2. The trim removed 6 bases at V and 3 bases at J, leaving 7 bases unmatched. The germline V gene encodes CDR1 SNHLY and CDR2 FYNNEI. This CDR3 comprises 16 residues. CDR3 protein: CASRRTSGGFEETQYF. In DNA form, the CDR3 reads TGTGCCAGCAGAAGGACTAGCGGGGGATTCGAAGAGACCCAGTACTTC.

The genes are TRBV12-3 or TRBV12-4 and TRBJ2-5; D is ambiguous. V shed 4 bases and J shed 3 bases, with 9 bases lying between them. This CDR3 has 13 amino acids. In nucleotides, the CDR3 is TGTGCCAGCAGTTCCCCATCCGAAGAGACCCAGTACTTC. Amino acids: CASSSPSEETQYF.